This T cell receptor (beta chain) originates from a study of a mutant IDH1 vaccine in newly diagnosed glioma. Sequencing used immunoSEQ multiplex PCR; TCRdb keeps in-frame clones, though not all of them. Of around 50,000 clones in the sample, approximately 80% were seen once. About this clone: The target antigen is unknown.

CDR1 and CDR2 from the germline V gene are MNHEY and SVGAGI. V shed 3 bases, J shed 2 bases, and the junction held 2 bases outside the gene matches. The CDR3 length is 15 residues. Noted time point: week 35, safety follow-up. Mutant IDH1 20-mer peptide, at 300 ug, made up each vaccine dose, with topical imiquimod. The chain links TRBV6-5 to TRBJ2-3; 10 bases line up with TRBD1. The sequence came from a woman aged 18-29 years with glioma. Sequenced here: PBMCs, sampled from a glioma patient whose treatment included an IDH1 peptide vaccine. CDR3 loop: CASSYGTGDTDTQYF. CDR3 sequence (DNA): TGTGCCAGCAGTTATGGGACAGGGGACACAGATACGCAGTATTTT.